This TCR beta chain was captured by sequencing in a study of neurological immune-mediated disorders. The junction had 4 bases not matched to a gene; V was cut back by 2 bases and J by 2 bases. Germline V CDR1 and CDR2: DFQATT, SNEGSKA (reference sequence). The CDR3 loop spans 14 amino acids. This clonotype showed up many times. Its antigen remains unidentified. TCRdb reanalysed the 5' RACE reads using MiXCR and keeps one entry per CDR3 protein. The repertoire holds fewer than 40,000 distinct CDR3 sequences, with 13% as singletons. Sample time point: technical triplicate 2. The sorted libraries drew on 900,000 to 1,000,000 T cells that were CD4+ or CD8+. General study findings and limits: No expanded-clone CDR3 amino acid sequence recurred across subjects, suggesting private TCR-beta repertoires.

The clonotype originates from a female donor with HTLV-1-associated myelopathy (HAM/TSP). This sequence joins TRBV20-1 and TRBJ2-3; 7 bases agree with TRBD1. Input material: CD4+ T cells from blood. The CDR3 region has the DNA TGCAGTGCTAGACCCAGGGGGATCACAGATACGCAGTATTTT. Translating it yields CSARPRGITDTQYF.